The 29 T cell receptor beta chains below come from one sample, sequenced in a study of post-analysis software for immune sequencing data. The TCR beta cDNA libraries contained unique molecular identifiers. TCRdb ran MiXCR on the PCR reads and lists one entry per CDR3 protein. The repertoire includes roughly 570,000 distinct CDR3 sequences, around a third of them detected once, and around 6.1% sits in the top ten. For these TCRs, the target antigens are not known. Notes on the study in general: Controls had lower frequencies than patients of about 5 TRBV segments, which included TRBV5-6, TRBV5-1 and TRBV20-1.

The sample consisted of blood. Receptor source: a girl under 18 with multiple sclerosis.

This clonotype was found a few times. This chain joins TRBV29-1 and TRBJ2-7; D may be TRBD2 (6 bases). Between the trimmed V and J ends, which lost 4 bases and 5 bases, there was a span of 15 bases. CDR3 size: 13 residues. Germline lookup yields CDR1 SQVTM and CDR2 ANQGSEA. The CDR3 bases are TGCAGCGTTGTCGGGGGTCCAGAGGACGAGCAGTACTTC. As protein: CSVVGGPEDEQYF.

The J gene is TRBJ1-2, the V gene TRBV12-3 or TRBV12-4; no clear D gene. V lost 2 bases to trimming and J lost 2 bases, with 18 bases between them. The CDR3 runs 17 residues. In DNA form, the CDR3 reads TGTGCCAGCAGTTTAACTAGCCGCATGGTTCTCAACTATGGCTACACCTTC. Translation: CASSLTSRMVLNYGYTF.

This chain uses TRBV7-9 with TRBJ1-5, with D perhaps matching TRBD1 (5 bases). The CDR3 has 15 residues. V lost 4 bases and J 4 bases, leaving 14 bases between the germline ends. CDR1 SEHNR and CDR2 FQNEAQ come from the germline V gene (reference sequence). CDR3 sequence (DNA): TGTGCCAGCAGCTCGGGCATCGGGGCTAATCAGCCCCAGCATTTT. This translates into CASSSGIGANQPQHF.

This rearrangement joins TRBV12-3 or TRBV12-4 to TRBJ2-2; 10 bases line up with TRBD2. This CDR3 has 16 residues. Trimming at V came to 5 bases and at J to 1 base, leaving 4 bases not matched to a gene. In nucleotides, the CDR3 is TGTGCCAGCAGTGGGTCTAGCGGGGGGAACACCGGGGAGCTGTTTTTT. Its protein product is CASSGSSGGNTGELFF.

The V call is TRBV19, the J call TRBJ1-2; D might be TRBD1 (5 bases). The CDR3 length is 11 residues. V shed 3 bases and J shed 11 bases, with 10 bases lying between them. Germline V lookup: CDR1 LNHDA, CDR2 SQIVND (reference sequence). The CDR3 protein is CASSIRDGYTF. The CDR3 DNA is TGTGCCAGTAGTATCAGGGACGGTTACACCTTC.

Details on this clonotype: One junction end disagrees with the germline gene, perhaps due to a read error. The V gene is TRBV6-6, the J gene TRBJ1-4, with 8 bases matching TRBD1. Germline CDR1 reads MNHNY; CDR2 reads SVGAGI (reference sequence). This CDR3 spans 16 amino acids. The DNA of the CDR3 is TGTGCCAGCAGTTACAGCAGGGGGCGGGACGTAGAAAAACCGTTTTTT. Its translation is CASSYSRGRDVEKPFF.

DNA for the CDR3: TGCGCCAGCAGCCCTAGCGGGTCGCGGGAAGAGACCCAGTACTTC. Its translation: CASSPSGSREETQYF. The J gene is TRBJ2-5, the V gene TRBV5-1, with 8 bases lining up with TRBD2. Germline V gene data show CDR1 as SGHRS and CDR2 as YFSETQ. CDR3 length: 15 residues. The V and J ends lost 4 bases and 3 bases, in that order; junction bases with no gene match: 8.

V and J are TRBV11-2 and TRBJ1-6, with 11 bases that match TRBD1. The CDR3 loop spans 17 amino acids. Germline assignment: CDR1 SGHAT and CDR2 FQNNGV. V was pared by 5 bases and J by 2 bases, with 5 bases of the junction left unmatched. For the CDR3, the DNA is TGTGCCAGCAGCGGGACAGGGGGAAGAACCTATAATTCACCCCTCCACTTT. Translated, it gives CASSGTGGRTYNSPLHF.

This clonotype was picked up a small number of times. This sequence joins TRBV18 and TRBJ1-5, with TRBD1 matching 8 bases. Trimming took 1 base from V and 3 from J; bases not matched to a gene: 2. CDR3 size: 15 residues. CDR1 is KGHSH, CDR2 LQKENI, per germline. The CDR3 nucleotides are TGTGCCAGCTCACCACGGACAGGGAACAATCAGCCCCAGCATTTT. Its translation is CASSPRTGNNQPQHF.

Only a few counts were recorded for this clonotype. J is TRBJ2-3 and V is TRBV6-6; no clear D. V was clipped by 8 bases and J by 0 bases, with 18 bases between them. The CDR3 has 16 residues. Germline V gives CDR1 MNHNY, CDR2 SVGAGI (reference sequence). In DNA, the CDR3 is TGTGCCAGCGCTATCACCGGCGCTCCTAGCACAGATACGCAGTATTTT. Its protein product is CASAITGAPSTDTQYF.

The chain links TRBV20-1 to TRBJ2-7; 8 bases agree with TRBD2. The CDR3 spans 16 residues. CDR1 DFQATT and CDR2 SNEGSKA come from the germline V gene (reference sequence). V dropped 5 bases and J dropped 0; count of bases not matched to a gene: 12. CDR3 DNA sequence: TGCAGTGCTCCCGATGAGCTAGCGGGTAGCTCCTACGAGCAGTACTTC. Its translation: CSAPDELAGSSYEQYF.

This clonotype occurred a few times. J is TRBJ2-5 and V is TRBV5-1; D is uncertain. The CDR3 is 13 amino acids. Trimming pared 4 bases from V and 5 bases from J, leaving 12 bases between. Germline CDR1 reads SGHRS; CDR2 reads YFSETQ. CDR3 nucleotides: TGCGCCAGCAGCCGGTGGGGAAGTGAGACCCAGTACTTC. It translates to CASSRWGSETQYF.

This chain uses TRBV9 with TRBJ2-7; D perhaps matches TRBD1 (6 bases). The V end was cut by 2 bases, the J end by 4 bases, with 10 bases between. The CDR3 spans 13 residues. The V gene's germline CDR1 is SGDLS and CDR2 YYNGEE. The DNA for the CDR3 is TGTGCCAGCAGCGTGCGCAGGGGATACGAGCAGTACTTC. It yields the protein CASSVRRGYEQYF.

This clonotype was seen a handful of times. The chain is built from TRBV13 and TRBJ2-3; possibly TRBD2 for D (7 bases). The CDR3 extends over 15 amino acids. Germline V lookup: CDR1 PRHDT, CDR2 FYEKMQ (reference sequence). The ends were cut back, 5 bases at V and 2 bases at J, with 14 bases in the middle. CDR3 coding DNA: TGTGCCAGCAGCCTGAAGGGGGGGGCCACAGATACGCAGTATTTT. It encodes CASSLKGGATDTQYF.

The V call is TRBV28, the J call TRBJ2-1; D tentatively reads TRBD1 or TRBD2 (5 bases each). Germline-derived CDR1 and CDR2 are MDHEN and SYDVKM. V dropped 10 bases and J dropped 2 bases, with 18 bases sitting between them. The CDR3 is made up of 15 amino acids. Written as DNA, the CDR3 is TGTGCCATTTCGGAGAGAGGGACCACCTACAATGAGCAGTTCTTC. It translates to CAISERGTTYNEQFF.

The chain employs TRBV20-1 and TRBJ1-4, with D possibly being TRBD1 (5 bases). The CDR3 spans 13 residues. V was trimmed by 3 bases and J by 8 bases, leaving 13 bases between them. The germline CDR1 and CDR2 sequences are DFQATT and SNEGSKA (reference sequence). CDR3 amino acids: CSASGTILEKLFF. As DNA, the CDR3 is TGCAGTGCTAGCGGGACCATCTTAGAAAAACTGTTTTTT.

DNA for the CDR3: TGTGCCAGCAGTTTATTCAAGGGGGAGGGGGTAGGCAATCAGCCCCAGCATTTT. Amino acid sequence: CASSLFKGEGVGNQPQHF. The chain recombines TRBV12-3 or TRBV12-4 with TRBJ1-5; D might be TRBD1 (6 bases). The CDR3 totals 18 residues. V lost 2 bases to trimming and J lost 2 bases, with 19 bases between them.

This clonotype was seen once. This chain uses TRBV5-1 with TRBJ1-2; possibly TRBD1 for D (6 bases). The V end lost 4 bases, the J end lost 2 bases, and 15 bases lay between the germline ends. Germline loops: CDR1 SGHRS, CDR2 YFSETQ. The CDR3 length is 15 residues. CDR3 region: CASSITDRYNYGYTF. The CDR3 bases are TGCGCCAGCAGCATAACCGACAGGTACAACTATGGCTACACCTTC.

This clonotype was seen a handful of times. The rearrangement uses TRBV6-5 and TRBJ2-5; possibly TRBD2 for D (6 bases). This CDR3 region has 15 residues. CDR1 and CDR2 from the germline V gene are MNHEY and SVGAGI. V was pared by 5 bases and J by 5 bases, with 18 bases between. Written as DNA, the CDR3 is TGTGCCAGCAGTCGGGGACTTGGCGGTATGGAGACCCAGTACTTC. The encoded protein is CASSRGLGGMETQYF.

This clonotype showed up just a few times. The chain couples TRBV5-1 to TRBJ1-1, with TRBD1 matching over 11 bases. Germline V gene lookup returns CDR1 SGHRS and CDR2 YFSETQ. Germline trimming cut 0 bases from V and 5 bases from J; bases unmatched to any gene: 6. The CDR3 is 16 amino acids. The CDR3 loop is CASSLGHGTGGTEAFF. CDR3 DNA sequence: TGCGCCAGCAGCTTGGGACACGGGACAGGGGGGACTGAAGCTTTCTTT.

This clonotype came up a few times. V is TRBV7-6 and J is TRBJ2-7; D not resolved. The germline V gene encodes CDR1 SGHVS and CDR2 FNYEAQ. The CDR3 contains 14 residues. The germline V and J ends were trimmed by 3 bases and 0 bases, with 9 bases remaining between them. CDR3 sequence: CASSFGPGSYEQYF. The CDR3 DNA reads TGTGCCAGCAGCTTTGGTCCGGGCTCCTACGAGCAGTACTTC.

The V and J genes are TRBV6-6 and TRBJ2-1; TRBD1 might be the D (6 bases). Germline lookup yields CDR1 MNHNY and CDR2 SVGAGI (reference sequence). V was clipped by 4 bases and J by 9 bases, with 25 bases between them. The CDR3 totals 17 residues. The CDR3 spells CASSFHQGGSQIGEQFF. CDR3 sequence (DNA): TGTGCCAGCAGTTTTCATCAAGGGGGAAGCCAGATCGGTGAGCAGTTCTTC.

This clonotype has a handful of counts. This chain uses TRBV4-2 with TRBJ1-5, with no clear D. Trimming left V 1 base short and J 0 bases short, with 7 bases between. The CDR3 is made up of 15 amino acids. Germline values: CDR1 LGHNA, CDR2 YNFKEQ. This CDR3 reads CASSQAGDSNQPQHF. The CDR3 DNA reads as TGTGCCAGCAGCCAAGCCGGGGATAGCAATCAGCCCCAGCATTTT.

This clonotype was seen only a few times. The rearrangement joins TRBV5-6 to TRBJ2-5; TRBD1 agrees at 9 bases. With the DNA end fitting TRBJ2-7 better, the J assignment may be wrong. CDR3 length equals 15 residues. Germline CDR1 reads SGHDT; CDR2 reads YYEEEE. The CDR3 DNA follows: TGTGCCAGCAGCTCCCCGGGACAGGGTCCTGACGAGCAGTACTTC. Amino acid sequence: CASSSPGQGPDEQYF.

Comments on this clonotype: Germline is not matched at one junction end, which may reflect a read error. This chain connects TRBV5-1 to TRBJ2-1, with TRBD2 as a possible D gene (6 bases). Germline CDR1 is SGHRS and CDR2 is YFSETQ. This CDR3 region has 13 residues. The CDR3 coding sequence is TGCGCCAGCAACTTGGGGGGTTACAATGAGCAGTTCTTC. Translation gives CASNLGGYNEQFF.

This clonotype was seen a handful of times. This rearrangement joins TRBV2 to TRBJ2-4; a possible D gene is TRBD1 (6 bases). The CDR3 is made up of 15 amino acids. Trimming removed 9 bases at V and 0 bases at J, with 15 bases between. Germline values: CDR1 SNHLY, CDR2 FYNNEI. CDR3 sequence (DNA): TGTGCCAGTAGAGGGGGAGACCTAGCCAAAAACATTCAGTACTTC. Its protein product is CASRGGDLAKNIQYF.

This clonotype was recorded once. J is TRBJ1-1 and V is TRBV20-1; 7 nucleotides match TRBD1. V lost 6 bases and J lost 4; bases outside the gene matches: 14. Germline CDR1 and CDR2: DFQATT and SNEGSKA (reference sequence). This CDR3 spans 15 amino acids. DNA for the CDR3: TGCAGTGCCTCATTGCCGAGGGGGCTCCCCACTGAAGCTTTCTTT. This sequence encodes CSASLPRGLPTEAFF.

CDR3 DNA: TGCGCCAGCAGCTTTAAGACAGCCAGGGACAACTACGAGCAGTACTTC. Translating gives CASSFKTARDNYEQYF. J is TRBJ2-7 and V is TRBV5-1; possibly TRBD1 for D (6 bases). Germline CDR1 SGHRS, CDR2 YFSETQ. V lost 2 bases and J 3 bases, leaving 18 bases between the germline ends. CDR3 length: 16 residues.

This clonotype was observed a few times. The rearrangement uses TRBV6-2 or TRBV6-3 and TRBJ2-1; 16 positions match TRBD2. The CDR3 contains 14 residues. V gave up 5 bases and J gave up 15 bases; unmatched junction bases: 7. CDR1 MNHEY and CDR2 SVGEGT come from the germline V gene. CDR3 sequence reads: CASSQGLAGGRRFF. CDR3 in DNA: TGTGCCAGCAGTCAGGGACTAGCGGGGGGGCGGCGGTTCTTC.